This T cell receptor beta chain originates from a study of shared clonotypes between healthy human individuals. Study context: Participating donors consisted of a couple of women and a few men aged 18 to 49.

Nashville, Tennessee was home to all donors, who were Caucasian adults. Measured with immunoSEQ multiplex PCR; TCRdb has only the in-frame clones, and not every one. The repertoire holds hundreds of thousands of clones, with about 80% as singletons. The sequence was collected from a middle-aged woman in good health. Some clones in this sample may be carry-over from other donors' samples. Source material: PBMCs.

CDR3 in DNA: TGTGCCTGGAGATCGACAGAGACTGAAGCTTTCTTT. Translated: CAWRSTETEAFF. The chain links TRBV30 to TRBJ1-1, with a tentative D call TRBD1 (5 bases). V dropped 3 bases and J dropped 5 bases, with 10 bases sitting between them. The CDR3 spans 12 residues. The germline CDR1 and CDR2 sequences are GTSNPN and SVGIG (reference sequence).